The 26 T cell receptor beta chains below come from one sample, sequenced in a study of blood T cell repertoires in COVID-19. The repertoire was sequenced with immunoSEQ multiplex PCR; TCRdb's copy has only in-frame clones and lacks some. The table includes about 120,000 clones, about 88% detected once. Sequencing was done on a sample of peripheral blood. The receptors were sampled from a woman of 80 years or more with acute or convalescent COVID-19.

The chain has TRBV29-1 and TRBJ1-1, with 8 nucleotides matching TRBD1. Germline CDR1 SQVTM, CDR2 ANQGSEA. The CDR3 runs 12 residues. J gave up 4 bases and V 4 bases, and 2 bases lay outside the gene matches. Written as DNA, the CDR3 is TGCAGCGTTGGACAGGGGAGCACTGAAGCTTTCTTT. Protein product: CSVGQGSTEAFF.

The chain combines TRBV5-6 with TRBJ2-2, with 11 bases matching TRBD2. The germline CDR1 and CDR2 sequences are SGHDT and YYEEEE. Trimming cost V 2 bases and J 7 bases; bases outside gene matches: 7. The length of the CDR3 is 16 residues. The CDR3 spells CASSLRLAGGHGELFF. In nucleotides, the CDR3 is TGTGCCAGCAGCTTACGGTTAGCGGGAGGGCACGGGGAGCTGTTTTTT. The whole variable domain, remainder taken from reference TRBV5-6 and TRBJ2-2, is DAGVTQSPTHLIKTRGQQVTLRCSPKSGHDTVSWYQQALGQGPQFIFQYYEEEERQRGNFPDRFSGHQFPNYSSELNVNALLLGDSALYLCASSLRLAGGHGELFFGEGSRLTVL.

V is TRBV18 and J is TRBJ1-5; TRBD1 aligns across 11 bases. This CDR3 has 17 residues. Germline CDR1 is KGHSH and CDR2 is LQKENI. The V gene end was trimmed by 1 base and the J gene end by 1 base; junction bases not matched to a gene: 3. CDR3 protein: CASSPRGTGGSNQPQHF. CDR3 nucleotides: TGTGCCAGCTCACCACGTGGGACAGGGGGAAGCAATCAGCCCCAGCATTTT.

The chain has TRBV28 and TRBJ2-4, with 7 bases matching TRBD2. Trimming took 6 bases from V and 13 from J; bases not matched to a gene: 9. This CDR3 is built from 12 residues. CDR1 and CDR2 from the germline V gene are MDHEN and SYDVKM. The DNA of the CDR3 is TGTGCCAGCAGCCCACCGGGACTACACCAGTACTTC. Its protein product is CASSPPGLHQYF.

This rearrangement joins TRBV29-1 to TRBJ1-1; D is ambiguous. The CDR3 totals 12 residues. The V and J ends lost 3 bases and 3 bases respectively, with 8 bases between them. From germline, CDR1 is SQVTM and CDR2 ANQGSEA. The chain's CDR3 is CSVDRSHTEAFF. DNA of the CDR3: TGCAGCGTTGATAGGAGCCACACTGAAGCTTTCTTT.

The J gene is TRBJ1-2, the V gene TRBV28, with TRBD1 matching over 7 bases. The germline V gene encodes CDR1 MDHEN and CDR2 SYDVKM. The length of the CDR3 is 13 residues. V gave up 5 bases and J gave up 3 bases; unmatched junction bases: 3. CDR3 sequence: CASSDRVYYGYTF. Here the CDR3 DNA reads TGTGCCAGCAGTGACAGGGTTTACTATGGCTACACCTTC.

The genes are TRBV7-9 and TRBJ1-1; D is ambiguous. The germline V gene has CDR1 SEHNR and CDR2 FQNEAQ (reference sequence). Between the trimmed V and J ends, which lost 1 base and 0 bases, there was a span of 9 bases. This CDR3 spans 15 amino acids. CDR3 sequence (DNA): TGTGCCAGCAGCTTAGAATTTGGCATGAACACTGAAGCTTTCTTT. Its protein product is CASSLEFGMNTEAFF.

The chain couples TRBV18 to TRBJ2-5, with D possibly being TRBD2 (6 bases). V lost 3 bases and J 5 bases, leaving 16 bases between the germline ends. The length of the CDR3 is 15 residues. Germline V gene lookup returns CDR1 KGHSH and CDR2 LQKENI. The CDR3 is CASSPPEAGTETQYF. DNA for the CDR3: TGTGCCAGCTCACCCCCCGAGGCGGGGACGGAGACCCAGTACTTC. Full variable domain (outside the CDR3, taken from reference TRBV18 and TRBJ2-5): NAGVMQNPRHLVRRRGQEARLRCSPMKGHSHVYWYRQLPEEGLKFMVYLQKENIIDESGMPKERFSAEFPKEGPSILRIQQVVRGDSAAYFCASSPPEAGTETQYFGPGTRLLVL.

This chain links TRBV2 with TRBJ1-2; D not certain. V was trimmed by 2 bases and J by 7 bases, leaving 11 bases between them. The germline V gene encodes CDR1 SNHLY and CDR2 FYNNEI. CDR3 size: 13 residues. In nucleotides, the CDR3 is TGTGCCAGCAGTGAATCTTGGAGGGCTGGCTACACCTTC. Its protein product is CASSESWRAGYTF.

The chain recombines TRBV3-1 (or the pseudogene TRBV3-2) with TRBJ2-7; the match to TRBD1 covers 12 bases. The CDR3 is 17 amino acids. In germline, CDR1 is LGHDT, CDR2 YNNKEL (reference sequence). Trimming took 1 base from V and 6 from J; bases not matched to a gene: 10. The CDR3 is CASSQVGWGQGAIEQYF. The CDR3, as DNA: TGTGCCAGCAGCCAAGTGGGGTGGGGACAGGGGGCAATCGAGCAGTACTTC.

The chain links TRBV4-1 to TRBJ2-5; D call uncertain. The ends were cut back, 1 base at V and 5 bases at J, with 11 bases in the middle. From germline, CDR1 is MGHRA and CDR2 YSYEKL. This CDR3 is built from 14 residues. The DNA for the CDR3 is TGCGCCAGCAGCCAAGTGGCTCAGGCTGAGACCCAGTACTTC. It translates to CASSQVAQAETQYF.

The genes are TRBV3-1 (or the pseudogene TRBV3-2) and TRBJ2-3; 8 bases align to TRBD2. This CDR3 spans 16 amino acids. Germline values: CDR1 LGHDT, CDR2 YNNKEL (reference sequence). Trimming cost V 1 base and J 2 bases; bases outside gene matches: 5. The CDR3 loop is CASSQGGTRLTDTQYF. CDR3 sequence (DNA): TGTGCCAGCAGCCAAGGGGGGACTAGACTCACAGATACGCAGTATTTT.

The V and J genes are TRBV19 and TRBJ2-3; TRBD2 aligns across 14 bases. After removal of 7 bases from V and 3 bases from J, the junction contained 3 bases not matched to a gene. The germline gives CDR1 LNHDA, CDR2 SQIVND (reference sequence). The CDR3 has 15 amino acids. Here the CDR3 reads CASTRTSGRTDTQYF. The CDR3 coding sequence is TGTGCCAGTACCCGGACTAGCGGGAGGACAGATACGCAGTATTTT.

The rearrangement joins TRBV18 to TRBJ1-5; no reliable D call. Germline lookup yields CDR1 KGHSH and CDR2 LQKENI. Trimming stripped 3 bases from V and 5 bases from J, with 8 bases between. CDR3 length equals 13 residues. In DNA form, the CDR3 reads TGTGCCAGCTCACCGAGTGTTGATCAGCCCCAGCATTTT. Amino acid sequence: CASSPSVDQPQHF.

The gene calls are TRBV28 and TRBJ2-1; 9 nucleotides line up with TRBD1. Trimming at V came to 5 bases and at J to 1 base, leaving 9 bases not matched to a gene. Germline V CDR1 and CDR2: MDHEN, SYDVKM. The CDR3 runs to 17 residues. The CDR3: CASSPERQGGSYNEQFF. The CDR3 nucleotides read TGTGCCAGCAGTCCTGAACGACAGGGGGGGTCCTACAATGAGCAGTTCTTC.

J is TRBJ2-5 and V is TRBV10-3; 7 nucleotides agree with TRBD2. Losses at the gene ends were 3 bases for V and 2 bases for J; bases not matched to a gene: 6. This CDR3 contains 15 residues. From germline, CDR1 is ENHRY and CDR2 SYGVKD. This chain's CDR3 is CAISEFSGGQETQYF. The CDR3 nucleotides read TGTGCCATCAGTGAATTTTCGGGGGGTCAAGAGACCCAGTACTTC.

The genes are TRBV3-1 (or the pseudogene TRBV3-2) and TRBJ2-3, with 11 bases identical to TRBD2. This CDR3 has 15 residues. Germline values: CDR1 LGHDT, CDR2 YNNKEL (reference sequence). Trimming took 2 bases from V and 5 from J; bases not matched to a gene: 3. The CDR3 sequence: CASSQLAGGGDTQYF. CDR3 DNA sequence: TGTGCCAGCAGCCAACTAGCGGGGGGTGGAGATACGCAGTATTTT.

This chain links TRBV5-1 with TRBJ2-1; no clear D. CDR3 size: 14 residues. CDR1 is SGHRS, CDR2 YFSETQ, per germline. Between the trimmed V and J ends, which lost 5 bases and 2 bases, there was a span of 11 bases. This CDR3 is CASSSQSTYNEQFF. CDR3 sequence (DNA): TGCGCCAGCAGTTCACAGTCGACCTACAATGAGCAGTTCTTC. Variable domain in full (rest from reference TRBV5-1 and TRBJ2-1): KAGVTQTPRYLIKTRGQQVTLSCSPISGHRSVSWYQQTPGQGLQFLFEYFSETQRNKGNFPGRFSGRQFSNSRSEMNVSTLELGDSALYLCASSSQSTYNEQFFGPGTRLTVL.

The CDR3 DNA reads TGTGCCAGCAGCTTAGAAAGGGACAGGTCCCAGCATTTT. Its protein product is CASSLERDRSQHF. The chain is built from TRBV7-8 and TRBJ1-5; 8 bases agree with TRBD1. With 1 base clipped from V and 11 bases from J, the junction kept 4 bases outside the gene matches. Germline CDR1 and CDR2: SGHVS and FQNEAQ. The CDR3 runs 13 residues.

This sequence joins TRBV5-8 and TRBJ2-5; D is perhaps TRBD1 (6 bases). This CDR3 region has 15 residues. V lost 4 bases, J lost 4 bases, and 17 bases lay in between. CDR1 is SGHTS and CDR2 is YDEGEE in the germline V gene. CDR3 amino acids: CASSPNRGRGETQYF. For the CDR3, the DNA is TGTGCCAGCAGCCCTAATAGGGGCAGGGGAGAGACCCAGTACTTC.

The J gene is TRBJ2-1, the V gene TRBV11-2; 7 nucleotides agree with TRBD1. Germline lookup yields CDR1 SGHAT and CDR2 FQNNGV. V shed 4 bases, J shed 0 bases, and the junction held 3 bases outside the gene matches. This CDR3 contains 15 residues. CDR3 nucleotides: TGTGCCAGCAGCTCGGGACAGATCTCCTACAATGAGCAGTTCTTC. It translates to CASSSGQISYNEQFF. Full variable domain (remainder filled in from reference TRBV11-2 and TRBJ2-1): EAGVAQSPRYKIIEKRQSVAFWCNPISGHATLYWYQQILGQGPKLLIQFQNNGVVDDSQLPKDRFSAERLKGVDSTLKIQPAKLEDSAVYLCASSSGQISYNEQFFGPGTRLTVL.

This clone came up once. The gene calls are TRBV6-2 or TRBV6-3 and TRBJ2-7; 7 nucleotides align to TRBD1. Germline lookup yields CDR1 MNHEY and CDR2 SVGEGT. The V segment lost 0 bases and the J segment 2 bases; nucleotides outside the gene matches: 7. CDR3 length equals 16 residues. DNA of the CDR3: TGTGCCAGCAGTTACTCCTCCCGGGACAGTACCTACGAGCAGTACTTC. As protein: CASSYSSRDSTYEQYF.

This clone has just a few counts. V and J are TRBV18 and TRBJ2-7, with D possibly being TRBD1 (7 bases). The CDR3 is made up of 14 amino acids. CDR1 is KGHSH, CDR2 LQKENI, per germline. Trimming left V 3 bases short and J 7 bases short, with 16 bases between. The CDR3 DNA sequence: TGTGCCAGCTCACCGGCAGGGGGGATTGGGGAGCAGTACTTC. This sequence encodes CASSPAGGIGEQYF.

CDR3 nucleotide sequence: TGCGCCAGCAGATCTTCAGCGGGGGGGCCGAGTGAGCAGTTCTTC. Translation gives CASRSSAGGPSEQFF. The chain carries TRBV5-1 and TRBJ2-1; 10 nucleotides agree with TRBD2. Losses at the gene ends were 5 bases for V and 9 bases for J; bases not matched to a gene: 11. The CDR3 length is 15 residues. The V gene's germline CDR1 is SGHRS and CDR2 YFSETQ.

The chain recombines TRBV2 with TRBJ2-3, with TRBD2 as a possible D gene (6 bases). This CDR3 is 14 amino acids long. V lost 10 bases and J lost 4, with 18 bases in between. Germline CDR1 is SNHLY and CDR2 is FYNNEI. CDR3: CATEMTRGSDTQYF. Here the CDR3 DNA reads TGTGCCACCGAAATGACTCGGGGGTCAGATACGCAGTATTTT. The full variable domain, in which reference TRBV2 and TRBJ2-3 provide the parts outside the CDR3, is EPEVTQTPSHQVTQMGQEVILRCVPISNHLYFYWYRQILGQKVEFLVSFYNNEISEKSEIFDDQFSVERPDGSNFTLKIRSTKLEDSAMYFCATEMTRGSDTQYFGPGTRLTVL.

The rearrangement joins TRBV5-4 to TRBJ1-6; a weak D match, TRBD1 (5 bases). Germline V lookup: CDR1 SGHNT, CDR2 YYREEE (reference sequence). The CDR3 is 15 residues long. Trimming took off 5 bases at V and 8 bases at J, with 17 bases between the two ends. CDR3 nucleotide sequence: TGTGCCAGCAGTCTCACCGACAGTTATGATTCACCCCTCCACTTT. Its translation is CASSLTDSYDSPLHF.